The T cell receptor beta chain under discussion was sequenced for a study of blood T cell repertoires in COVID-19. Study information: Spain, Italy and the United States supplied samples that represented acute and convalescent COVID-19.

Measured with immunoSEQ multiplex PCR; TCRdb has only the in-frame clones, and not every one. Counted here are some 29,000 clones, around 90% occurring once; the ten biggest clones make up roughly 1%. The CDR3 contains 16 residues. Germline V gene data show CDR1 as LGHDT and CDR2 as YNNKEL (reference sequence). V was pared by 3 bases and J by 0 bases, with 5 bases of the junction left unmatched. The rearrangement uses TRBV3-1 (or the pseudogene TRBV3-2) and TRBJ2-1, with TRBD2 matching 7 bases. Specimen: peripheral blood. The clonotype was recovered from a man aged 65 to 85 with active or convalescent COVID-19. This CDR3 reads CASSQGGGYSYNEQFF. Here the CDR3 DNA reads TGTGCCAGCAGCCAGGGCGGGGGATACTCCTACAATGAGCAGTTCTTC.